The 18 T cell receptor beta chains given below trace back to one sample, sequenced in a study of shared clonotypes between healthy human individuals. CD45RO-negative cells were positively selected for CCR7, leaving out terminally differentiated effector memory CD45RA+ cells. The method was immunoSEQ multiplex PCR; TCRdb's version includes in-frame clones alone and lacks a portion of them. The sample includes about 2 million clones, about 94% of them seen just once. The specimen sequenced was naive CD8+ T cells sorted from blood. These receptors were obtained from a man younger than 30 in good health.

V usage is TRBV18 and J usage is TRBJ2-1; D tentatively reads TRBD1 or TRBD2 (6 bases each). Trimming took 0 bases from V and 4 from J, leaving 16 bases between them. The CDR3 is 17 residues long. CDR1 is KGHSH, CDR2 LQKENI, per germline. The DNA for the CDR3 is TGTGCCAGCTCACCACCGAGGGTCGGGGGCTCTTACAATGAGCAGTTCTTC. This sequence encodes CASSPPRVGGSYNEQFF. The full variable domain, completed using reference TRBV18 and TRBJ2-1, is NAGVMQNPRHLVRRRGQEARLRCSPMKGHSHVYWYRQLPEEGLKFMVYLQKENIIDESGMPKERFSAEFPKEGPSILRIQQVVRGDSAAYFCASSPPRVGGSYNEQFFGPGTRLTVL.

The V gene is TRBV19, the J gene TRBJ1-5; D is unresolved. Germline assignment: CDR1 LNHDA and CDR2 SQIVND (reference sequence). The CDR3 runs to 15 residues. The ends were cut back, 3 bases at V and 0 bases at J, with 9 bases in the middle. The CDR3 DNA is TGTGCCAGTAGTATCTTCGGCGATAGCAATCAGCCCCAGCATTTT. Its translation is CASSIFGDSNQPQHF.

V gene TRBV28 combines with J gene TRBJ2-1, with a weak D call TRBD1 (5 bases). Germline CDR1 and CDR2: MDHEN and SYDVKM. This CDR3 contains 13 residues. V lost 5 bases and J lost 7, with 12 bases in between. CDR3 in DNA: TGTGCCAGCAGTACCCCGACAGAAAATGAGCAGTTCTTC. Translating gives CASSTPTENEQFF.

The chain joins TRBV6-1 to TRBJ2-7, with 8 bases lining up with TRBD1. This CDR3 region has 14 residues. The trim removed 5 bases at V and 4 bases at J, leaving 7 bases unmatched. Germline-derived CDR1 and CDR2 are MNHNS and SASEGT. CDR3 sequence (DNA): TGTGCCAGCAGTAGGACAGGGCCGACGTACGAGCAGTACTTC. Translated, it gives CASSRTGPTYEQYF.

This clone appeared once. The CDR3 loop reads CATSREPTGGPEKLFF. The CDR3 region has the DNA TGTGCCACCAGCAGGGAGCCGACAGGGGGACCTGAAAAACTGTTTTTT. V gene TRBV15 combines with J gene TRBJ1-4, with 9 bases fitting TRBD1. CDR3 length: 16 amino acids. Unmatched junction bases numbered 9, after V lost 3 bases and J lost 7 bases. CDR1 and CDR2 from the germline V gene are LNHNV and YYDKDF (reference sequence).

This rearrangement joins TRBV28 to TRBJ1-5, with D tentatively TRBD1 (5 bases). Trimming shortened V by 5 bases and J by 0 bases, and 11 bases separated the two germline ends. Germline loops: CDR1 MDHEN, CDR2 SYDVKM. The CDR3 runs to 15 residues. This CDR3 is CASSTRQTSNQPQHF. The CDR3 bases are TGTGCCAGCAGTACCCGACAGACTAGCAATCAGCCCCAGCATTTT.

This clone has a single count. The chain has TRBV7-3 and TRBJ2-5; 12 nucleotides align to TRBD2. This CDR3 is 16 amino acids long. The V and J ends lost 2 bases and 3 bases, in that order; junction bases with no gene match: 4. In germline, CDR1 is SGHTA, CDR2 FQGTGA. CDR3 DNA sequence: TGTGCCAGCAGCTTATCCAGGACTAGCGGGGAAGAGACCCAGTACTTC. It codes for CASSLSRTSGEETQYF.

V usage is TRBV30 and J usage is TRBJ1-1; D not resolved. CDR1 and CDR2 from the germline V gene are GTSNPN and SVGIG (reference sequence). The V gene lost 3 bases and the J gene lost 1 base, with 18 bases spanning the gap. This CDR3 region has 16 residues. The CDR3 loop reads CAWSRPPPGANTEAFF. In DNA, the CDR3 is TGTGCCTGGAGCCGACCCCCTCCGGGCGCGAACACTGAAGCTTTCTTT.

This chain uses TRBV9 with TRBJ2-7, with 7 bases matching TRBD1. CDR1 is SGDLS and CDR2 is YYNGEE in the germline V gene. With V trimmed by 3 bases and J by 4 bases, 7 bases remained unmatched. The CDR3 is 14 residues long. The DNA for the CDR3 is TGTGCCAGCAGCGCCACAGGGGATGGGTACGAGCAGTACTTC. This encodes CASSATGDGYEQYF. Combining the CDR3 with reference TRBV9 and TRBJ2-7 gives the whole variable domain DSGVTQTPKHLITATGQRVTLRCSPRSGDLSVYWYQQSLDQGLQFLIQYYNGEERAKGNILERFSAQQFPDLHSELNLSSLELGDSALYFCASSATGDGYEQYFGPGTRLTVT.

Regarding this clone: The sample carries other DNA sequences with the same CDR3. The chain couples TRBV30 to TRBJ2-4; 8 nucleotides line up with TRBD2. The germline CDR1 and CDR2 sequences are GTSNPN and SVGIG (reference sequence). With 2 bases clipped from V and 1 base from J, the junction kept 10 bases outside the gene matches. The CDR3 sequence is 17 residues long. For the CDR3, the DNA is TGTGCCTGGAGTCAAGAAGGACTAGCAGATGCCAAAAACATTCAGTACTTC. It is translated as CAWSQEGLADAKNIQYF.

The chain uses TRBV25-1 and TRBJ1-6; D is possibly TRBD1 (6 bases). This CDR3 contains 17 residues. The V end lost 4 bases, the J end lost 6 bases, and 19 bases lay between the germline ends. Germline CDR1 is MGHDK and CDR2 is SYGVNS. CDR3 bases: TGTGCCAGCAGTGGCGTACAGGGTGTTGGAAGTAATTCACCCCTCCACTTT. This codes for CASSGVQGVGSNSPLHF. The variable domain in full, completed from reference TRBV25-1 and TRBJ1-6, reads EADIYQTPRYLVIGTGKKITLECSQTMGHDKMYWYQQDPGMELHLIHYSYGVNSTEKGDLSSESTVSRIRTEHFPLTLESARPSHTSQYLCASSGVQGVGSNSPLHFGNGTRLTVT.

The sample holds one count of this clone. CDR3 amino acids: CASNLGRGQDEQYF. DNA of the CDR3: TGTGCCAGCAATCTAGGCAGGGGGCAGGACGAGCAGTACTTC. The chain joins TRBV11-2 to TRBJ2-7, with TRBD1 matching 8 bases. V trimming: 7 bases; J trimming: 5 bases; junction bases outside the gene matches: 10. This CDR3 has 14 residues. Germline CDR1 reads SGHAT; CDR2 reads FQNNGV.

This clone has a handful of counts. This chain connects TRBV25-1 to TRBJ2-7; weak D call: TRBD2 (7 bases). Trimming removed 3 bases from V and 3 bases from J, with 12 bases in between. CDR3 length equals 14 residues. Germline loops: CDR1 MGHDK, CDR2 SYGVNS. CDR3 amino acids: CASSERGGVYEQYF. The CDR3 nucleotides are TGTGCCAGCAGTGAGAGGGGGGGAGTCTACGAGCAGTACTTC.

V gene TRBV2 combines with J gene TRBJ2-7; D call uncertain. V dropped 0 bases and J dropped 1 base, with 7 bases sitting between them. CDR3 length: 14 amino acids. Germline lookup yields CDR1 SNHLY and CDR2 FYNNEI. The CDR3 spells CASSEAGFSYEQYF. The DNA for the CDR3 is TGTGCCAGCAGTGAAGCGGGTTTTTCCTACGAGCAGTACTTC.

This chain connects TRBV9 to TRBJ2-7, with a tentative D call TRBD2 (5 bases). This CDR3 spans 15 amino acids. V was shortened by 0 bases and J by 6 bases, with 16 bases between the two germline ends. The V gene's germline CDR1 is SGDLS and CDR2 YYNGEE. In DNA form, the CDR3 reads TGTGCCAGCAGCGTAGAGGCAGGAGGAGCAAGCGAGCAGTACTTC. Amino acid sequence: CASSVEAGGASEQYF.

The chain links TRBV11-2 to TRBJ1-1, with D possibly TRBD1 on 5 matching bases. The CDR3 is made up of 14 amino acids. The germline V gene encodes CDR1 SGHAT and CDR2 FQNNGV. Trimming left V 5 bases short and J 0 bases short, with 10 bases between. The CDR3 region has the DNA TGTGCCAGCAGCAGAAGACAGATGAACACTGAAGCTTTCTTT. It specifies CASSRRQMNTEAFF.

The CDR3 is CASSWGVRDQPQHF. Written as DNA, the CDR3 is TGTGCCAGCAGCTGGGGGGTCAGGGATCAGCCCCAGCATTTT. The gene calls are TRBV7-2 and TRBJ1-5; weak D call: TRBD1 (5 bases). Germline V CDR1 and CDR2: SGHTA, FQGNSA. CDR3 size: 14 residues. V lost 4 bases to trimming and J lost 5 bases, with 12 bases between them. Combining the CDR3 with reference TRBV7-2 and TRBJ1-5 gives the whole variable domain GAGVSQSPSNKVTEKGKDVELRCDPISGHTALYWYRQSLGQGLEFLIYFQGNSAPDKSGLPSDRFSAERTGGSVSTLTIQRTQQEDSAVYLCASSWGVRDQPQHFGDGTRLSIL.

V gene TRBV4-3 combines with J gene TRBJ2-5, with 13 bases matching TRBD2. Germline values: CDR1 LGHNA, CDR2 YSLEER. With V trimmed by 4 bases and J by 3 bases, 8 bases remained unmatched. The CDR3 sequence is 17 residues long. The CDR3 bases are TGCGCCAGCAGCCCCAGACTAGCGGGAGGCGTGAAAGAGACCCAGTACTTC. It yields the protein CASSPRLAGGVKETQYF.